The 9 T cell receptor beta chains listed next were all sequenced from one sample in a study of post-analysis software for immune sequencing data. Regarding the study as a whole: In patients, TRBV5-6, TRBV5-1 and TRBV20-1 belonged to four or five TRBV segments found more frequently than in controls.

Their antigens remain unidentified. Prepared TCR beta cDNA libraries contained unique molecular identifiers. TCRdb reprocessed the PCR reads via MiXCR and lists one record per CDR3 protein. Of about 170,000 distinct CDR3 sequences detected, approximately 30% appear once; the ten largest clones hold around 1.5%. Material for sequencing was blood. The receptors shown here come from a girl aged 5 to 17 with multiple sclerosis.

A few counts support this clonotype. The V gene is TRBV28, the J gene TRBJ2-3; possibly TRBD2 for D (6 bases). Deletions cut 6 bases from V and 3 bases from J, with 25 bases between. Germline assignment: CDR1 MDHEN and CDR2 SYDVKM. This CDR3 contains 18 residues. For the CDR3, the DNA is TGTGCCAGCAGCTTACTAATGGCGGGGTTAGTAGGAACAGATACGCAGTATTTT. It specifies CASSLLMAGLVGTDTQYF.

This clonotype was counted ten times or more. This chain links TRBV3-1 with TRBJ2-3, with D unclear. The CDR3 consists of 15 residues. Between the trimmed V and J ends, which lost 2 bases and 2 bases, there was a span of 11 bases. Germline CDR1 is LGHDT and CDR2 is YNNKEL (reference sequence). The CDR3 is CASSQRNRPTDTQYF. CDR3 DNA sequence: TGTGCCAGCAGCCAAAGGAATAGGCCCACAGATACGCAGTATTTT.

To note about this clonotype: A single base separates this from a much larger clone, so it may be a read error. This chain connects TRBV5-1 to TRBJ2-5, with 7 bases fitting TRBD2. From germline, CDR1 is SGHRS and CDR2 YFSETQ. With V trimmed by 2 bases and J by 5 bases, 6 bases remained unmatched. This CDR3 is 14 amino acids long. The CDR3 DNA follows: TGCGCCAGCAGCTTCTGGGGAGGGGACGAGACCCAGTACTTC. Its translation: CASSFWGGDETQYF.

In its sample, this clonotype was seen a few times. The chain carries TRBV6-5 and TRBJ1-1; no reliable D call. V was clipped by 0 bases and J by 0 bases, with 8 bases between them. The CDR3 is 15 amino acids. CDR1 is MNHEY, CDR2 SVGAGI, per germline. The CDR3 here is CASSYSRKVNTEAFF. For the CDR3, the DNA is TGTGCCAGCAGTTACTCGAGAAAGGTGAACACTGAAGCTTTCTTT.

This clonotype was seen a single time. A much more abundant neighbour one base away suggests this may be a read error. The genes are TRBV27 and TRBJ2-1, with 7 bases matching TRBD2. Per the germline V gene, CDR1 is MNHEY and CDR2 is SMNVEV (reference sequence). This CDR3 is built from 19 residues. CDR3 bases: TGTGCCAGCAGCACGCGGGAGTCCGCCGGCAAAGACTCCTACAGTGAGCAGTTCTTC. Its protein product is CASSTRESAGKDSYSEQFF.

This clonotype has a count of ten or more. The V gene is TRBV29-1, the J gene TRBJ1-5; 9 bases map to TRBD1. The CDR3 length is 14 residues. V shed 7 bases and J 2 bases; nucleotides not matched to a gene: 6. Germline V lookup: CDR1 SQVTM, CDR2 ANQGSEA. CDR3 in amino acids: CSAGQGGGNQPQHF. CDR3 nucleotide sequence: TGCAGCGCGGGACAGGGAGGCGGCAATCAGCCCCAGCATTTT.

The V call is TRBV5-1, the J call TRBJ1-2; TRBD1 matches at 10 bases. J was trimmed by 4 bases and V by 3 bases; bases with no gene match: 9. Germline loops: CDR1 SGHRS, CDR2 YFSETQ. CDR3 length equals 16 residues. The CDR3 loop is CASSSRGTGDPYGYTF. The CDR3 nucleotides read TGCGCCAGCAGCTCTCGCGGGACAGGGGATCCCTATGGCTACACCTTC.

This clonotype was counted ten times or more. This chain connects TRBV27 to TRBJ2-7; TRBD2 matches at 13 bases. The V gene's germline CDR1 is MNHEY and CDR2 SMNVEV (reference sequence). The CDR3 runs to 15 residues. The ends lost 6 bases at V and 5 bases at J; junction bases unmatched: 7. The CDR3 nucleotides read TGTGCCAGCAGCCCAGGACTAGCGGGAGAGGACGAGCAGTACTTC. This encodes CASSPGLAGEDEQYF.

With respect to this clonotype: Possible read error: a much larger clone is one base away. This sequence joins TRBV6-5 and TRBJ2-7, with TRBD1 matching 8 bases. This CDR3 comprises 14 residues. The germline CDR1 and CDR2 sequences are MNHEY and SVGAGI. The CDR3 DNA is TGTGCCGGCAGTCTGACAGGGGTTAAATACGAGCAGTACTTC. This sequence encodes CAGSLTGVKYEQYF.